This entry describes one T cell receptor beta chain. Which cohort a participant joined came from the clinical history participants gave. Assay used: immunoSEQ multiplex PCR; TCRdb lists only in-frame clones, some missing. The table includes under 300,000 clones, more than 75% detected once. These data belong to a study of blood T cell repertoires in COVID-19. This receptor was obtained from a woman in her forties or fifties who had been exposed to COVID-19. The sample taken for sequencing was PBMCs or T cells enriched from blood (not recorded which).

CDR3: CASSPNVGGDQPQHF. CDR3 in DNA: TGTGCCAGCTCACCCAACGTGGGAGGCGATCAGCCCCAGCATTTT. This sequence joins TRBV18 and TRBJ1-5; D unresolved. V was cut by 3 bases and J by 5 bases, with 14 bases left in between. CDR1 and CDR2 (germline): KGHSH, LQKENI. The CDR3 covers 15 residues.